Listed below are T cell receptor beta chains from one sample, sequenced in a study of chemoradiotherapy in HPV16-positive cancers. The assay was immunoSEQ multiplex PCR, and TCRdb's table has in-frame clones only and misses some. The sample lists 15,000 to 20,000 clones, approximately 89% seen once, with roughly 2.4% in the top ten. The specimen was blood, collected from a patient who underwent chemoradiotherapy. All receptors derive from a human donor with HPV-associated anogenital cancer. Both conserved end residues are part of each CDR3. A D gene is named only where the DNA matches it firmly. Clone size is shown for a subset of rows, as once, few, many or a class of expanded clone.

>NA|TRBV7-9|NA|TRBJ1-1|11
CASSGGREAFF
TGTGCCAGCAGTGGGGGTCGTGAAGCTTTCTTT
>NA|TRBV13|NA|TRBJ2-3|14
CASSLGGEADTQYF
TGTGCCAGCAGCTTAGGGGGAGAAGCAGATACGCAGTATTTT
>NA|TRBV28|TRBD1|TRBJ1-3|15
CASSSIPGGGNTIYF
TGTGCCAGCAGTTCAATACCAGGGGGGGGAAACACCATATATTTT
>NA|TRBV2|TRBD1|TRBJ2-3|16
CASSEGARGRTDTQYF
TGTGCCAGCAGCGAAGGGGCCAGGGGGCGGACAGATACGCAGTATTTT
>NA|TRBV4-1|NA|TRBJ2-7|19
CASSQGRFPGGRASYEQYF
TGCGCCAGCAGCCAGGGTCGGTTCCCCGGGGGGCGGGCCTCCTACGAGCAGTACTTC
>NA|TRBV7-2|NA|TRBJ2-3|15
CASSFYGGPTDTQYF
TGTGCCAGCAGCTTTTACGGTGGACCTACAGATACGCAGTATTTT
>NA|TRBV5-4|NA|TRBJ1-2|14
CASSLRGTNYGYTF
TGTGCCAGCAGCTTACGGGGGACTAACTATGGCTACACCTTC
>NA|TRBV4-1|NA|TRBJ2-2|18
CASSQTYTQSLRTGELFF
TGCGCCAGCAGCCAAACCTACACCCAATCTCTGAGAACCGGGGAGCTGTTTTTT
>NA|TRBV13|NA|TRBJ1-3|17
CASSLGRGAIGGNTIYF
TGTGCCAGCAGCTTAGGCCGGGGGGCGATCGGTGGAAACACCATATATTTT
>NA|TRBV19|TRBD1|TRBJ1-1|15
CASSPLTGGSTEAFF
TGTGCCAGTAGCCCGTTAACAGGGGGGAGCACTGAAGCTTTCTTT
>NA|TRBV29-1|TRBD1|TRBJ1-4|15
CSVEFSGGTNEKLFF
TGCAGCGTTGAGTTTTCAGGGGGAACTAATGAAAAACTGTTTTTT
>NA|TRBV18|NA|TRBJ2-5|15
CASSPQQGVSETQYF
TGTGCCAGCTCACCACAGCAGGGTGTATCGGAGACCCAGTACTTC
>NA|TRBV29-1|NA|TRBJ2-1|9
CSVSNEQFF
TGCAGCGTTTCTAATGAGCAGTTCTTC
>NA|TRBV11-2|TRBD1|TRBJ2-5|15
CASSIMTGAQETQYF
TGTGCCAGCAGTATTATGACAGGGGCGCAAGAGACCCAGTACTTC
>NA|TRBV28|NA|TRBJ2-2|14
CASSGQLNTGELFF
TGTGCCAGCAGTGGACAGCTGAACACCGGGGAGCTGTTTTTT
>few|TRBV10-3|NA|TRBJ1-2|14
CAISDRDLSYGYTF
TGTGCCATCAGTGACAGGGATCTTAGCTATGGCTACACCTTC
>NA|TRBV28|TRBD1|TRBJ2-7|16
CASSYNRDRVNHEQYF
TGTGCCAGCAGCTACAACCGGGACAGGGTGAACCACGAGCAGTACTTC
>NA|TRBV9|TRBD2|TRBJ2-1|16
CASSGLAGGSYNEQFF
TGTGCCAGCAGCGGACTAGCGGGGGGTTCCTACAATGAGCAGTTCTTC
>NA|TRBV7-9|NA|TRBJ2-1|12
CASSLGRNEQFF
TGTGCCAGCAGCTTAGGGCGCAATGAGCAGTTCTTC
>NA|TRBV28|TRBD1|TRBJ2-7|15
CASSPGTGISYEQYF
TGTGCCAGCAGTCCCGGGACAGGGATCTCCTACGAGCAGTACTTC
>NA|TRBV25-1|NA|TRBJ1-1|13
CASSLGKNTEAFF
TGTGCCAGCAGCCTAGGCAAGAACACTGAAGCTTTCTTT
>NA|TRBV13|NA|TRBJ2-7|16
CASSLGPPTSSYEQYF
TGTGCCAGCAGCTTAGGCCCCCCGACAAGCTCCTACGAGCAGTACTTC
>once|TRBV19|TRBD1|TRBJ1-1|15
CASRPGQGDNTEAFF
TGTGCCAGTAGGCCGGGACAGGGGGATAACACTGAAGCTTTCTTT
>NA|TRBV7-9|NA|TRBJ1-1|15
CASSLEEGAGTEAFF
TGTGCCAGCAGCTTAGAAGAGGGCGCCGGGACTGAAGCTTTCTTT
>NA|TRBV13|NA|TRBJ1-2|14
CASSWTKHNYGYTF
TGTGCCAGCAGCTGGACCAAGCATAACTATGGCTACACCTTC
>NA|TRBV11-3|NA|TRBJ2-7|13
CASSLRPGYEQYF
TGTGCCAGCAGCTTAAGGCCAGGATACGAGCAGTACTTC
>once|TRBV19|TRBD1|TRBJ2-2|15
CASNPQGADTGELFF
TGTGCCAGTAACCCACAGGGGGCGGACACCGGGGAGCTGTTTTTT
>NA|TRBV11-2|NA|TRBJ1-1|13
CASSFQGNTEAFF
TGTGCCAGCAGCTTCCAGGGGAACACTGAAGCTTTCTTT